This T cell receptor beta chain is from a study of PD-L1 blockade in urothelial cancer. Across the whole study: Analysis of the blood was performed 3 weeks (second dose) and 6 weeks after treatment start.

Noted time point: peripheral blood 6 weeks after treatment start. Produced via immunoSEQ multiplex PCR; TCRdb's table is partial and in-frame only. The sample shows around 30,000 clones, under 90% of them seen only once. The CDR3 covers 14 residues. Deletions cut 4 bases from V and 11 bases from J, with 19 bases between. Germline V CDR1 and CDR2: SGHVS, FNYEAQ. This chain uses TRBV7-6 with TRBJ2-3; maybe TRBD2 (6 bases). The TCR comes from a man aged 70-80 years with urothelial cancer. The sequences come from PBMCs, collected around atezolizumab (anti-PD-L1) treatment. CDR3 region: CASSSGLANPEQYF. CDR3 nucleotides: TGTGCCAGCAGCTCGGGACTTGCCAATCCGGAGCAGTATTTT.